This T cell receptor (beta chain) is from a study of cytomegalovirus exposure and HLA in healthy donors. Study information: Sequencing of some 190 million T cells in an earlier analysis found 90 million to 120 million unique TCR beta sequences. General study findings and limits: The study designated about 160 TCR beta chains cytomegalovirus-associated. Later, an analysis showed that TCR beta chains associated with HLA were more clonally expanded than others that were equally common. Within the data, a cluster of highly shared sequence variants was likely a sequencing artifact.

With 60 Vbeta and 13 Jbeta primers, the PCR was carried out. Repertoires were generated with immunoSEQ multiplex PCR, while TCRdb's copy carries only in-frame clones and drops some. This sample has approximately 110,000 clones; approximately 80% occur once, and the top ten carry roughly 4%. CDR3 size: 13 residues. V was clipped by 0 bases and J by 9 bases, with 10 bases between them. The germline CDR1 and CDR2 sequences are SGDLS and YYNGEE. This clone turned up a few times. The antigen remains undetermined. The rearrangement uses TRBV9 and TRBJ2-1; weak D call: TRBD2 (5 bases). The TCR originated in a man aged 35 to 55 in good health and CMV-seronegative. The sequencing input was PBMCs. This CDR3 reads CASSVGASSEQFF. CDR3 nucleotides: TGTGCCAGCAGCGTAGGTGCTAGCTCTGAGCAGTTCTTC.